This is a list of T cell receptor beta chains from one sample in a study of T cells in narcolepsy. This table comes from immunoSEQ multiplex PCR, and its TCRdb copy is limited to in-frame clones, with some not included. The sample lists about 35,000 clones; approximately 80% were seen once. The specimen was memory (CD45RA-) CD4+ T cells from blood. The receptors originated from a human donor in good health. Both conserved end residues are part of each CDR3. Fields, in order: V gene, clone size, J gene, D gene, CDR3 protein, CDR3 DNA. The D gene is left open where the match is weak. Rows may omit the clone size; those that give it use once, few, many or a size class.

>TRBV18|.|TRBJ2-3|TRBD1
CASSLNGQGMADTQYF
TGTGCCAGCTCGCTAAACGGACAGGGAATGGCAGATACGCAGTATTTT
>TRBV10-3|.|TRBJ2-2|.
CAISGAGPTGELFF
TGTGCCATCAGTGGGGCGGGGCCGACCGGGGAGCTGTTTTTT
>TRBV9|.|TRBJ2-3|.
CASSGPVGTQYF
TGTGCCAGCAGCGGCCCCGTTGGTACGCAGTATTTT
>TRBV7-6|few|TRBJ1-1|.
CASSLFLAEGEAFF
TGTGCCAGCAGCTTATTTCTGGCGGAAGGTGAAGCTTTCTTT
>TRBV18|.|TRBJ1-2|.
CASSPRTGREHGYTF
TGTGCCAGCTCACCACGGACGGGAAGAGAACATGGCTACACCTTC
>TRBV9|.|TRBJ1-2|.
CASSAPGQYYGYTF
TGTGCCAGCAGCGCCCCGGGACAATACTATGGCTACACCTTC
>TRBV11-1|.|TRBJ1-1|.
CASSLGQNTEAFF
TGTGCCAGCAGCCTGGGGCAAAACACTGAAGCTTTCTTT
>TRBV6-1|.|TRBJ1-2|.
CASSAAGDYGYTF
TGTGCCAGCAGTGCGGCCGGGGACTATGGCTACACCTTC
>TRBV7-9|.|TRBJ2-3|TRBD1
CASRGGQGTTDTQYF
TGTGCCAGCAGGGGGGGACAGGGGACCACAGATACGCAGTATTTT
>TRBV19|.|TRBJ2-5|TRBD2
CASSPRAGGIRETQYF
TGTGCCAGTAGTCCACGGGCGGGAGGGATTCGAGAGACCCAGTACTTC
>TRBV6-5|.|TRBJ2-5|.
CASIPLGPETQYF
TGTGCCAGCATTCCGTTGGGGCCAGAGACCCAGTACTTC
>TRBV6-1|.|TRBJ2-1|TRBD1
CASKTEDRGYNEQFF
TGTGCCAGTAAAACTGAGGACAGGGGCTACAATGAGCAGTTCTTC
>TRBV6-5|.|TRBJ2-7|.
CASSYGQGGTYEQYF
TGTGCCAGCAGTTACGGACAGGGAGGGACCTACGAGCAGTACTTC
>TRBV19|.|TRBJ2-6|.
CASSRRAGANVLTF
TGTGCCAGTAGTAGGAGGGCTGGGGCCAACGTCCTGACTTTC
>TRBV4-3|few|TRBJ1-2|.
CASSQVINPRDYGYTF
TGCGCCAGCAGCCAAGTCATAAACCCTCGGGACTATGGCTACACCTTC
>TRBV9|.|TRBJ2-4|.
CASSVAPSFGENIQYF
TGTGCCAGCAGCGTAGCTCCTAGTTTCGGGGAAAACATTCAGTACTTC
>TRBV11-1|.|TRBJ2-1|TRBD2
CASSFKAGVLFNEQFF
TGTGCCAGCAGCTTCAAAGCGGGAGTGCTTTTCAATGAGCAGTTCTTC
>TRBV2|.|TRBJ2-5|TRBD2
CASRRLAGGASGQYF
TGTGCCAGCAGGAGACTAGCGGGGGGCGCGTCGGGCCAGTACTTC
>TRBV28|.|TRBJ1-2|.
CASSSGGWGYTF
TGTGCCAGCAGCTCGGGGGGATGGGGCTACACCTTC
>TRBV6-5|.|TRBJ1-2|.
CATMTGLNYGYTF
TGTGCCACTATGACAGGCCTAAACTATGGCTACACCTTC
>TRBV28|.|TRBJ2-7|.
CASSLIAVSYEQYF
TGTGCCAGCAGTTTAATAGCGGTCTCCTACGAGCAGTACTTC
>TRBV7-3|.|TRBJ2-2|TRBD2
CASSLKGSGGTGELFF
TGTGCCAGCAGCTTAAAGGGTAGCGGGGGCACCGGGGAGCTGTTTTTT
>TRBV19|.|TRBJ2-7|.
CASSKGGPSSYEQYF
TGTGCCAGTAGTAAGGGCGGGCCGAGCTCCTACGAGCAGTACTTC
>TRBV6-6|.|TRBJ1-5|.
CASSYLGQINQPQHF
TGTGCCAGCAGTTACCTCGGACAGATCAATCAGCCCCAGCATTTT
>TRBV6-5|.|TRBJ2-7|TRBD2
CASSYAPGTRGYEQYF
TGTGCCAGCAGTTACGCGCCCGGGACTAGAGGCTACGAGCAGTACTTC
>TRBV7-6|once|TRBJ2-5|TRBD1
CASSRDRGWKTQYF
TGTGCCAGCAGCCGGGACAGGGGATGGAAGACCCAGTACTTC
>TRBV9|once|TRBJ2-2|.
CASSVTGADTGELFF
TGTGCCAGCAGCGTTACGGGGGCGGACACCGGGGAGCTGTTTTTT
>TRBV5-4|once|TRBJ2-3|.
CASSPRTEAPSTDTQYF
TGTGCCAGCAGTCCCCGGACAGAAGCCCCTAGCACAGATACGCAGTATTTT
>TRBV18|once|TRBJ1-1|.
CASSPRPPVNTEAFF
TGTGCCAGCTCACCACGGCCCCCAGTGAACACTGAAGCTTTCTTT
>TRBV4-1|.|TRBJ2-7|.
CASSQDRAGLYEQYF
TGCGCCAGCAGCCAAGATCGCGCAGGGTTGTACGAGCAGTACTTC
>TRBV7-3|.|TRBJ1-1|.
CASSLGQGYLTEAFF
TGTGCCAGCAGCTTAGGCCAGGGCTACCTCACTGAAGCTTTCTTT
>TRBV7-3|.|TRBJ2-5|TRBD2
CASSLGGSGSETQYF
TGTGCCAGCAGCTTAGGCGGGAGCGGCTCTGAGACCCAGTACTTC
>TRBV7-8|once|TRBJ1-1|.
CASSLAVQGLEAFF
TGTGCCAGCAGCTTAGCCGTGCAGGGGTTGGAAGCTTTCTTT
>TRBV2|.|TRBJ2-7|.
CASGRVSYYEQYF
TGTGCCAGTGGGAGAGTGAGCTACTACGAGCAGTACTTC
>TRBV7-2|.|TRBJ1-5|.
CASSLSPRQPQHF
TGTGCCAGCAGCTTATCCCCACGGCAGCCCCAGCATTTT
>TRBV23-1|.|TRBJ2-5|.
CASRQSIFYPETQYF
TGCGCCAGCAGACAATCGATATTTTATCCGGAGACCCAGTACTTC
>TRBV29-1|.|TRBJ1-2|TRBD1
CSVEDSGGGYTF
TGCAGCGTTGAAGATTCAGGGGGTGGCTACACCTTC
>TRBV6-6|.|TRBJ2-7|.
CASSYSYFGTEQYF
TGTGCCAGCAGTTACTCCTATTTCGGGACCGAGCAGTACTTC
>TRBV7-3|.|TRBJ2-7|.
CASSLWDEQYF
TGTGCCAGCAGCTTATGGGACGAGCAGTACTTC
>TRBV7-9|once|TRBJ2-2|.
CASSLGKGGPLRSTGELFF
TGTGCCAGCAGCTTAGGAAAGGGGGGGCCCTTGAGATCCACCGGGGAGCTGTTTTTT
>TRBV10-3|.|TRBJ2-4|TRBD1
CAISEMTGVGENIQYF
TGTGCCATCAGCGAGATGACAGGGGTCGGGGAAAACATTCAGTACTTC
>TRBV4-2|.|TRBJ2-7|.
CASSPSPAIYEQYF
TGTGCCAGCAGCCCGTCCCCGGCTATCTACGAGCAGTACTTC
>TRBV7-9|.|TRBJ2-1|TRBD2
CASSQEASGRGEQFF
TGTGCCAGCAGCCAAGAGGCTAGCGGGAGAGGTGAGCAGTTCTTC
>TRBV30|.|TRBJ2-3|.
CAWSLSDYTQYF
TGTGCCTGGAGTTTATCGGACTATACGCAGTATTTT
>TRBV7-6|.|TRBJ2-5|.
CASSLASRGRETQYF
TGTGCCAGCAGCTTAGCGTCCAGGGGAAGGGAGACCCAGTACTTC